Listed below are T cell receptor beta chains from one sample, sequenced in a study of T cells in Graves' hyperthyroidism and ophthalmopathy. TCRdb reprocessed the multiplex PCR reads with MiXCR, giving one entry per CDR3 protein. The table includes about 570,000 distinct CDR3 sequences, 35% to 55% detected once. Sequencing input: peripheral blood or thyroid tissue (not recorded which). These receptors all stem from an adult woman with Graves' disease, either hyperthyroidism or ophthalmopathy (not recorded which). CDR3s include the opening cysteine and the closing phenylalanine or tryptophan. Each record gives: J gene, D gene, clone size, V gene, CDR3 protein, CDR3 DNA. A D gene is named only where the DNA matches it firmly. For some rows the clone size is stated as once, few or many, or as a class when expanded; others skip it.

>TRBJ1-2|-|once|TRBV20-1
CSLSAGGRGYTF
TGCAGTTTAAGCGCCGGGGGCCGTGGCTACACCTTC
>TRBJ1-1|TRBD1|-|TRBV10-3
CAIRGTGGMAEAFF
TGTGCCATCAGGGGGACAGGGGGTATGGCTGAAGCTTTCTTT
>TRBJ1-6|TRBD1|once|TRBV12-3/TRBV12-4
CASSLMGQGNSPLHF
TGTGCCAGCAGTCTGATGGGACAGGGTAATTCACCCCTCCACTTT
>TRBJ2-5|-|-|TRBV24-1
CATSDFTETQYF
TGTGCCACCAGTGATTTTACAGAGACCCAGTACTTC
>TRBJ1-3|-|-|TRBV10-3
CAISAGKGRNTIYF
TGTGCCATCAGTGCTGGAAAGGGACGAAACACCATATATTTT
>TRBJ1-2|TRBD1|many|TRBV5-1
CASSSGGPGIYGYTF
TGCGCCAGCAGTTCAGGGGGCCCAGGGATCTATGGCTACACCTTC
>TRBJ1-5|-|many|TRBV7-2
CASSPWGGTEGNQPQHF
TGTGCCAGCAGCCCATGGGGGGGGACGGAAGGCAATCAGCCCCAGCATTTT
>TRBJ1-1|TRBD1|-|TRBV20-1
CSANPGTGVNTEAFF
TGCAGTGCTAATCCCGGGACAGGGGTGAACACTGAAGCTTTCTTT
>TRBJ1-2|TRBD1|many|TRBV29-1
CSVEPQGGDGYTF
TGCAGCGTTGAGCCCCAGGGGGGGGATGGCTACACCTTC
>TRBJ1-2|-|many|TRBV13
CASSPQTVGYGYTF
TGTGCCAGCAGCCCTCAGACGGTGGGCTATGGCTACACCTTC
>TRBJ1-4|-|many|TRBV6-1
CASRKRGREKLFF
TGTGCCAGCAGGAAGAGGGGCCGTGAAAAACTGTTTTTT
>TRBJ2-5|-|-|TRBV7-3
CASSSTRERETQYF
TGTGCCAGCAGCTCGACCCGGGAACGAGAGACCCAGTACTTC
>TRBJ2-5|TRBD2|-|TRBV10-3
CASTALAEQETQYF
TGTGCCTCGACAGCTCTAGCGGAACAAGAGACCCAGTACTTC
>TRBJ2-3|-|-|TRBV2
CASTEVTDTQYF
TGTGCCAGCACCGAAGTCACAGATACGCAGTATTTT
>TRBJ1-2|-|few|TRBV27
CASRLDRSPFGGYTF
TGTGCCAGCCGATTGGACAGATCCCCTTTTGGAGGCTACACCTTC
>TRBJ1-4|-|many|TRBV5-5
CASSSNEKLFF
TGTGCCAGCAGCAGTAATGAAAAACTGTTTTTT
>TRBJ1-5|TRBD1|-|TRBV5-1
CASSWQGGGQPQHF
TGCGCCAGCAGCTGGCAGGGGGGTGGTCAGCCCCAGCATTTT
>TRBJ1-4|-|many|TRBV20-1
CSASSPRGGGEKLFF
TGCAGTGCTAGTTCCCCCCGGGGGGGAGGAGAAAAACTGTTTTTT
>TRBJ1-1|-|-|TRBV10-3
CAIRIPTSTSEAFF
TGTGCCATCAGGATCCCTACCAGCACCTCTGAAGCTTTCTTT
>TRBJ1-4|-|many|TRBV11-2
CASWGPPGEKLFF
TGTGCCAGCTGGGGGCCGCCGGGGGAAAAACTGTTTTTT
>TRBJ2-7|-|-|TRBV7-9
CASSLGGSSYKQYF
TGTGCCAGCAGCTTAGGGGGGAGCTCCTACAAGCAGTACTTC
>TRBJ2-5|-|once|TRBV11-2
CASSHHGARVGETQYF
TGTGCCAGCAGCCACCATGGAGCCCGGGTAGGCGAGACCCAGTACTTC
>TRBJ2-7|-|many|TRBV29-1
CSVLFSYEQYF
TGCAGCGTTCTGTTCTCCTACGAGCAGTACTTC
>TRBJ2-5|TRBD1|many|TRBV5-1
CASSSGQGTMGTQYF
TGCGCCAGCAGCTCGGGACAGGGGACGATGGGGACCCAGTACTTC
>TRBJ2-6|-|few|TRBV3-1
CASNSRQVSGANVLTF
TGTGCCAGCAACTCCCGACAGGTCTCTGGGGCCAACGTCCTGACTTTC
>TRBJ1-1|-|many|TRBV2
CANTGHPNTEAFF
TGTGCCAATACGGGACACCCGAACACTGAAGCTTTCTTT